The 21 T cell receptor beta chains given below trace back to one sample, sequenced in a study of CD8 T cells in ankylosing spondylitis. TCRdb re-called the 5' RACE reads through MiXCR, storing one row per CDR3 protein. In the table there are tens of thousands of distinct CDR3 sequences, more than 30% of which are singletons. The source material was synovial fluid, either unsorted or a sorted T cell fraction (not recorded which). Every receptor here comes from a male donor with ankylosing spondylitis.

This clonotype has just a few counts. The chain combines TRBV20-1 with TRBJ2-3; TRBD2 matches 12 bases. Trimming at V came to 1 base and at J to 2 bases, leaving 7 bases not matched to a gene. Germline V gene data show CDR1 as DFQATT and CDR2 as SNEGSKA (reference sequence). The CDR3 contains 17 residues. The CDR3 DNA is TGCAGTGCTAGAGCTAGCGGGAGGGCCTTAAACACAGATACGCAGTATTTT. It encodes CSARASGRALNTDTQYF.

This clonotype was recorded a few times. The J gene is TRBJ2-3, the V gene TRBV7-9; D unresolved. CDR1 is SEHNR and CDR2 is FQNEAQ in the germline V gene (reference sequence). The CDR3 loop spans 15 amino acids. V lost 1 base to trimming and J lost 2 bases, with 10 bases between them. The CDR3 bases are TGTGCCAGCAGCTTAGGGAATGGACCCACAGATACGCAGTATTTT. It translates to CASSLGNGPTDTQYF.

The table lists this clonotype with many counts. The V and J genes are TRBV11-3 and TRBJ2-1; D gene ambiguous. Germline values: CDR1 SGHNT, CDR2 YENEEA. The CDR3 contains 18 residues. V lost 0 bases, J lost 3 bases, and 18 bases lay in between. Here the CDR3 DNA reads TGTGCCAGCAGCTTAGATAATCCTCTGAACCGTCTCTACAATGAGCAGTTCTTC. Its translation is CASSLDNPLNRLYNEQFF.

In its sample, this clonotype was seen many times. CDR3 nucleotide sequence: TGTGCCAGCAGTCTCGACAGGGGGCCGGGCGAGCAGTACTTC. Its protein is CASSLDRGPGEQYF. The chain combines TRBV12-3 or TRBV12-4 with TRBJ2-7; 10 nucleotides align to TRBD1. The CDR3 covers 14 residues. The ends lost 5 bases at V and 6 bases at J; junction bases unmatched: 7.

The chain has TRBV7-9 and TRBJ2-7, with D perhaps TRBD1 (6 bases). The germline gives CDR1 SEHNR, CDR2 FQNEAQ (reference sequence). The length of the CDR3 is 15 residues. V lost 5 bases and J lost 0, with 14 bases in between. In DNA, the CDR3 is TGTGCCAGCAGCCTCCGGGACACTTTCTCCTACGAGCAGTACTTC. Amino acid sequence: CASSLRDTFSYEQYF.

This chain uses TRBV19 with TRBJ1-1; D uncertain. This CDR3 is built from 15 residues. Germline V CDR1 and CDR2: LNHDA, SQIVND (reference sequence). V was clipped by 5 bases and J by 0 bases, with 13 bases between them. The DNA of the CDR3 is TGTGCCAGTAGTTCTGGACGTTTCATGAACACTGAAGCTTTCTTT. This encodes CASSSGRFMNTEAFF.

Only a few counts were recorded for this clonotype. The J gene is TRBJ2-3, the V gene TRBV2; D is unclear. V dropped 3 bases and J dropped 2 bases, with 12 bases sitting between them. The CDR3 is 15 residues long. The germline CDR1 and CDR2 sequences are SNHLY and FYNNEI. The CDR3 protein is CASSDHYLTTDTQYF. For the CDR3, the DNA is TGTGCCAGCAGTGATCACTATCTAACCACAGATACGCAGTATTTT. The entire variable domain, with the rest obtained from reference TRBV2 and TRBJ2-3, is as follows: EPEVTQTPSHQVTQMGQEVILRCVPISNHLYFYWYRQILGQKVEFLVSFYNNEISEKSEIFDDQFSVERPDGSNFTLKIRSTKLEDSAMYFCASSDHYLTTDTQYFGPGTRLTVL.

V usage is TRBV15 and J usage is TRBJ1-1, with D maybe TRBD1 (6 bases). The germline CDR1 and CDR2 sequences are LNHNV and YYDKDF (reference sequence). V lost 0 bases and J lost 8, with 16 bases in between. The CDR3 contains 15 residues. The CDR3 bases are TGTGCCACCAGCAGAGATCGGGAGGGGGGGTCCGAAGCTTTCTTT. The encoded protein is CATSRDREGGSEAFF.

The chain employs TRBV3-1 and TRBJ2-3, with D possibly TRBD2 on 6 matching bases. V lost 1 base, J lost 4 bases, and 12 bases lay in between. CDR3 length equals 15 residues. Per the germline V gene, CDR1 is LGHDT and CDR2 is YNNKEL (reference sequence). In DNA form, the CDR3 reads TGTGCCAGCAGCCAAGTCGTGGGAGGAGCAGATACGCAGTATTTT. Translating it yields CASSQVVGGADTQYF.

This clonotype was detected ten times or more. This chain connects TRBV4-2 to TRBJ2-7; the D is unclear. From germline, CDR1 is LGHNA and CDR2 YNFKEQ. The CDR3 contains 14 residues. Trimming removed 1 base at V and 1 base at J, with 8 bases between. The CDR3 coding sequence is TGTGCCAGCAGCCAAGTCCAAGGGTCCTACGAGCAGTACGTC. This sequence encodes CASSQVQGSYEQYV.

The chain has TRBV2 and TRBJ2-3; 14 bases are a match to TRBD2. The germline V gene has CDR1 SNHLY and CDR2 FYNNEI. V shed 5 bases and J 0 bases; nucleotides not matched to a gene: 7. This CDR3 spans 18 amino acids. CDR3 amino acids: CASSKGTSGSSSTDTQYF. The CDR3 DNA reads TGTGCCAGCAGTAAAGGGACTAGCGGGAGTTCGAGCACAGATACGCAGTATTTT.

The rearrangement uses TRBV10-3 and TRBJ2-1, with 10 bases matching TRBD2. The V segment lost 2 bases and the J segment 9 bases; nucleotides outside the gene matches: 4. Germline-derived CDR1 and CDR2 are ENHRY and SYGVKD. The CDR3 extends over 14 amino acids. CDR3 nucleotides: TGTGCCATCAGTGAGCCTAGCGGGAGCTCTGAGCAGTTCTTC. Residues: CAISEPSGSSEQFF.

V usage is TRBV5-1 and J usage is TRBJ2-1, with a weak D call TRBD1 (6 bases). The CDR3 contains 13 residues. Germline-derived CDR1 and CDR2 are SGHRS and YFSETQ. The germline V and J ends were trimmed by 4 bases and 6 bases, with 11 bases remaining between them. The CDR3 spells CASSHGQPNEQFF. The CDR3 nucleotides read TGCGCCAGCAGCCACGGACAGCCCAATGAGCAGTTCTTC. Combining the CDR3 with reference TRBV5-1 and TRBJ2-1 gives the whole variable domain KAGVTQTPRYLIKTRGQQVTLSCSPISGHRSVSWYQQTPGQGLQFLFEYFSETQRNKGNFPGRFSGRQFSNSRSEMNVSTLELGDSALYLCASSHGQPNEQFFGPGTRLTVL.

The chain uses TRBV10-3 and TRBJ1-1; no clear D. Germline V gene sequence: CDR1 ENHRY, CDR2 SYGVKD. The CDR3 sequence is 13 residues long. V lost 6 bases and J 4 bases, leaving 12 bases between the germline ends. CDR3 nucleotide sequence: TGTGCCATCAGGGAGGACGTGGTCACTGAAGCTTTCTTT. It encodes CAIREDVVTEAFF.

For this clonotype: A much larger clone lies one base from this, so it may be a read error. V is TRBV15 and J is TRBJ2-2; D may be TRBD1 (5 bases). V was pared by 6 bases and J by 0 bases, with 8 bases between. The germline CDR1 and CDR2 sequences are LNHNV and YYDKDF (reference sequence). There are 14 residues in the CDR3. CDR3 in DNA: TGTGCCACCAGGAGGACAACGAACACCGGGGAGCTGTTTTTT. Its translation: CATRRTTNTGELFF.

This clonotype was found a few times. The chain combines TRBV7-8 with TRBJ2-1; 11 nucleotides align to TRBD2. With 5 bases clipped from V and 8 bases from J, the junction kept 8 bases outside the gene matches. This CDR3 has 15 amino acids. Germline V gives CDR1 SGHVS, CDR2 FQNEAQ. In DNA form, the CDR3 reads TGTGCCAGCAGCGGTCTTAGCGGGAGGGCTTATGAGCAGTTCTTC. This codes for CASSGLSGRAYEQFF. Full variable domain (rest looked up from reference TRBV7-8 and TRBJ2-1): GAGVSQSPRYKVAKRGQDVALRCDPISGHVSLFWYQQALGQGPEFLTYFQNEAQLDKSGLPSDRFFAERPEGSVSTLKIQRTQQEDSAVYLCASSGLSGRAYEQFFGPGTRLTVL.

This clonotype has a handful of counts. The V call is TRBV10-3, the J call TRBJ2-7; D not certain. V lost 7 bases and J lost 3, with 10 bases in between. CDR1 and CDR2 (germline): ENHRY, SYGVKD. The length of the CDR3 is 12 residues. The CDR3 bases are TGTGCCATCAACCCAATTTACTACGAGCAGTACTTC. This codes for CAINPIYYEQYF.

The chain has TRBV12-3 or TRBV12-4 and TRBJ1-5; D unresolved. The CDR3 covers 15 residues. V shed 6 bases and J shed 4 bases, with 16 bases lying between them. CDR3 region: CASSHLEAGNQPQHF. CDR3 bases: TGTGCCAGCAGCCACCTAGAGGCCGGGAATCAGCCCCAGCATTTT.

The chain is built from TRBV27 and TRBJ2-1; D possibly corresponds to TRBD2 (5 bases). Per the germline V gene, CDR1 is MNHEY and CDR2 is SMNVEV (reference sequence). The CDR3 extends over 11 amino acids. Trimming took 8 bases from V and 8 from J, leaving 10 bases between them. The CDR3 nucleotides read TGTGCCAGCGACTCGGGGTATGAGCAGTTCTTC. Residues: CASDSGYEQFF.

This clonotype was counted between two and nine times. The chain couples TRBV4-1 to TRBJ2-2, with unresolved D. CDR1 is MGHRA, CDR2 YSYEKL, per germline. This CDR3 comprises 15 residues. V dropped 0 bases and J dropped 2 bases, with 7 bases sitting between them. The CDR3 here is CASSQEQLNTGELFF. The CDR3 region has the DNA TGCGCCAGCAGCCAAGAGCAGCTCAACACCGGGGAGCTGTTTTTT.

This rearrangement joins TRBV2 to TRBJ2-7, with 10 bases aligning to TRBD1. This CDR3 spans 16 amino acids. V shed 2 bases and J 3 bases; nucleotides not matched to a gene: 7. From germline, CDR1 is SNHLY and CDR2 FYNNEI. CDR3 protein: CASSESVGTGVYEQYF. The DNA of the CDR3 is TGTGCCAGCAGTGAATCCGTAGGGACAGGGGTCTACGAGCAGTACTTC. Full variable domain (remainder filled in from reference TRBV2 and TRBJ2-7): EPEVTQTPSHQVTQMGQEVILRCVPISNHLYFYWYRQILGQKVEFLVSFYNNEISEKSEIFDDQFSVERPDGSNFTLKIRSTKLEDSAMYFCASSESVGTGVYEQYFGPGTRLTVT.